Listed here are 20 T cell receptor beta chains from one sample, sequenced in a study of T cells in Graves' hyperthyroidism and ophthalmopathy. What was amplified from RNA transcripts were TCR beta CDR3 regions. An initial round of RT-PCR targeting the TCR CDR3 relied on the HTBI primer set. TCRdb itself ran the multiplex PCR reads through MiXCR, one entry per CDR3 protein. Counted here are a few hundred thousand distinct CDR3 sequences, 15% to 20% occurring once; the ten biggest clones make up approximately 15%. The sample comprised blood. The receptor source for this set is a woman under 30 with Graves' ophthalmopathy.

This clonotype showed up many times. V is TRBV2 and J is TRBJ1-2; D gene unclear. Per the germline V gene, CDR1 is SNHLY and CDR2 is FYNNEI. V was cut by 3 bases and J by 4 bases, with 15 bases left in between. CDR3 length: 15 residues. Here the CDR3 reads CASSDDNPGGYGYTF. The CDR3 nucleotides read TGTGCCAGCAGTGACGACAATCCCGGCGGCTATGGCTACACCTTC.

The rearrangement joins TRBV25-1 to TRBJ2-7, with D possibly being TRBD1 or TRBD2 (5 bases each). The CDR3 is made up of 16 amino acids. V was cut by 3 bases and J by 2 bases, with 17 bases left in between. CDR1 and CDR2 (germline): MGHDK, SYGVNS. The chain's CDR3 is CASSDLTGAAPYEQYF. Written as DNA, the CDR3 is TGTGCCAGCAGTGACCTTACCGGGGCAGCACCCTACGAGCAGTACTTC.

This sequence joins TRBV9 and TRBJ2-5, with D hard to call. The CDR3 sequence is 19 residues long. The germline gives CDR1 SGDLS, CDR2 YYNGEE. V was shortened by 0 bases and J by 2 bases, with 23 bases between the two germline ends. The CDR3 sequence is CASSVGEPASFNLQETQYF. CDR3 sequence (DNA): TGTGCCAGCAGCGTAGGGGAACCGGCCTCTTTCAACTTACAAGAGACCCAGTACTTC.

About this clonotype itself: This may arise from a read error, as a much more abundant clone is one base away. V is TRBV30 and J is TRBJ1-3, with D maybe TRBD1 (5 bases). CDR3 length: 14 residues. In germline, CDR1 is GTSNPN, CDR2 SVGIG (reference sequence). CDR3 sequence: CAWSMDTSGDTIYF. Written as DNA, the CDR3 is TGTGCCTGGAGCATGGACACCTCTGGAGACACCATATATTTT.

This clonotype showed up many times. The gene calls are TRBV3-1 and TRBJ2-7, with D perhaps TRBD2 (5 bases). The CDR3 has 15 residues. Germline CDR1 reads LGHDT; CDR2 reads YNNKEL (reference sequence). Trimming left V 3 bases short and J 6 bases short, with 18 bases between. CDR3 DNA: TGTGCCAGCAGCCAGGGCCCCGGAGGCTCCGGCGAGCAGTACTTC. It is translated as CASSQGPGGSGEQYF.

The rearrangement links TRBV19 to TRBJ2-7, with 7 bases fitting TRBD2. The germline V gene has CDR1 LNHDA and CDR2 SQIVND (reference sequence). V shed 7 bases and J 4 bases; nucleotides not matched to a gene: 4. This CDR3 is 12 amino acids long. CDR3 protein: CASTSGAYEQYF. The CDR3 DNA reads TGTGCCAGTACTAGCGGAGCATACGAGCAGTACTTC.

This clonotype was counted at least ten times. The chain recombines TRBV28 with TRBJ2-3; 9 nucleotides line up with TRBD1. Trimming took 3 bases from V and 2 from J; bases not matched to a gene: 3. Germline loops: CDR1 MDHEN, CDR2 SYDVKM. This CDR3 region has 15 residues. The CDR3 reads CASSFGTGNTDTQYF. The DNA of the CDR3 is TGTGCCAGCAGTTTTGGGACAGGGAACACAGATACGCAGTATTTT.

This sequence joins TRBV3-1 and TRBJ2-1; D might be TRBD1 (5 bases). V lost 5 bases and J 8 bases, leaving 16 bases between the germline ends. The CDR3 has 14 residues. Germline lookup yields CDR1 LGHDT and CDR2 YNNKEL (reference sequence). The DNA for the CDR3 is TGTGCCAGCAGCGACCACCCGGACATCTATGAGCAGTTCTTC. Translation: CASSDHPDIYEQFF.

This clonotype was counted many times. The chain combines TRBV20-1 with TRBJ1-1, with D possibly TRBD1 on 5 matching bases. This CDR3 region has 15 residues. Deletions cut 6 bases from V and 1 base from J, with 18 bases between. Germline assignment: CDR1 DFQATT and CDR2 SNEGSKA (reference sequence). Here the CDR3 DNA reads TGCAGTGCGAGGGGCGGGGGGGGATCGAACACTGAAGCTTTCTTT. This gives the protein CSARGGGGSNTEAFF.

This clonotype was counted at least ten times. The chain has TRBV20-1 and TRBJ1-2, with 9 bases aligning to TRBD1. Trimming took 5 bases from V and 8 from J; bases not matched to a gene: 21. Per the germline V gene, CDR1 is DFQATT and CDR2 is SNEGSKA (reference sequence). There are 17 residues in the CDR3. The CDR3 reads CSASEITGTGKFGGYTF. As DNA, the CDR3 is TGCAGTGCTTCCGAAATAACCGGGACAGGGAAGTTCGGGGGCTACACCTTC.

The chain joins TRBV28 to TRBJ2-7; D is perhaps TRBD1 (7 bases). This CDR3 is 14 amino acids long. Between the trimmed V and J ends, which lost 7 bases and 3 bases, there was a span of 16 bases. Germline V gene sequence: CDR1 MDHEN, CDR2 SYDVKM. For the CDR3, the DNA is TGTGCCAGCATCCAGGGGGGAAAAATCTACGAGCAGTACTTC. Its translation: CASIQGGKIYEQYF.

This clonotype was observed many times. This rearrangement joins TRBV12-3 or TRBV12-4 to TRBJ1-1, with 7 nucleotides matching TRBD1. V lost 5 bases and J lost 5; bases outside the gene matches: 8. CDR3 size: 14 residues. CDR3 sequence: CASSPSGQRTEAFF. The CDR3 coding sequence is TGTGCCAGCAGTCCCTCGGGACAGCGAACTGAAGCTTTCTTT.

There are many counts of this clonotype. The chain recombines TRBV6-2 or TRBV6-3 with TRBJ2-1, with 7 positions matching TRBD2. V was pared by 2 bases and J by 4 bases, with 2 bases of the junction left unmatched. From germline, CDR1 is MNHEY and CDR2 SVGEGT. CDR3 length: 14 residues. CDR3 sequence (DNA): TGTGCCAGCAGTTACCTAGCGGAGTACAATGAGCAGTTCTTC. It translates to CASSYLAEYNEQFF.

This clonotype was found many times. The chain joins TRBV2 to TRBJ1-4; D is uncertain. Germline CDR1 reads SNHLY; CDR2 reads FYNNEI. The CDR3 runs 12 residues. V was shortened by 4 bases and J by 8 bases, with 8 bases between the two germline ends. Written as DNA, the CDR3 is TGTGCCAGCAGTGGCAGACTCGAAAAACTGTTTTTT. Its translation: CASSGRLEKLFF.

This clonotype was counted many times. The chain links TRBV11-2 to TRBJ2-1; 11 bases agree with TRBD2. Germline loops: CDR1 SGHAT, CDR2 FQNNGV. CDR3 length: 16 amino acids. The V segment lost 1 base and the J segment 7 bases; nucleotides outside the gene matches: 6. The CDR3 here is CASSLGSSGGRNEQFF. The CDR3 nucleotides read TGTGCCAGCAGCTTAGGTTCTAGCGGGGGGCGGAATGAGCAGTTCTTC.

This clonotype was counted a few times. The chain is built from TRBV20-1 and TRBJ2-1; 9 bases line up with TRBD2. J gave up 0 bases and V 2 bases, and 11 bases lay outside the gene matches. This CDR3 is built from 18 residues. Germline CDR1 is DFQATT and CDR2 is SNEGSKA (reference sequence). The CDR3 region has the DNA TGCAGTGCTAGACTAGCGGGGAGGGGGGGAGGCTCCTACAATGAGCAGTTCTTC. Protein product: CSARLAGRGGGSYNEQFF.

This clonotype was seen more than once but under ten times. The gene calls are TRBV27 and TRBJ2-1; 7 positions match TRBD2. V was pared by 6 bases and J by 9 bases, with 5 bases of the junction left unmatched. CDR3 length: 12 amino acids. Germline V lookup: CDR1 MNHEY, CDR2 SMNVEV (reference sequence). The CDR3 DNA reads as TGTGCCAGCAGGTATACGGGAGGTGAGCAGTTCTTC. Encoded protein: CASRYTGGEQFF.

The rearrangement links TRBV19 to TRBJ1-1, with D perhaps TRBD1 (5 bases). Germline V gives CDR1 LNHDA, CDR2 SQIVND (reference sequence). The CDR3 sequence is 13 residues long. With 3 bases removed from V and 8 bases from J, the gap between germline ends came to 13 bases. Here the CDR3 reads CASSILGLGEAFF. In DNA, the CDR3 is TGTGCCAGTAGTATTTTGGGGCTTGGCGAAGCTTTCTTT.

V is TRBV19 and J is TRBJ1-2; no clear D gene. V lost 3 bases to trimming and J lost 5 bases, with 10 bases between them. Per the germline V gene, CDR1 is LNHDA and CDR2 is SQIVND (reference sequence). The CDR3 extends over 13 amino acids. CDR3 region: CASSMARYYGYTF. As DNA, the CDR3 is TGTGCCAGTAGTATGGCCAGGTATTATGGCTACACCTTC.

This clonotype was counted only a few times. The chain is built from TRBV5-1 and TRBJ2-5, with 7 positions matching TRBD2. The CDR3 consists of 14 residues. The J segment lost 7 bases and the V segment lost 0 bases, leaving 6 bases of the junction unmatched. Germline values: CDR1 SGHRS, CDR2 YFSETQ. The CDR3: CASSLAKGGVTQYF. The CDR3 DNA sequence: TGCGCCAGCAGCTTGGCCAAGGGAGGGGTGACCCAGTACTTC.